The text below deals with one T cell receptor beta chain. This sample was taken from a study of T cell repertoires in cytomegalovirus infection. Looking at the study overall: Indicated by public TCR beta signatures were CMV infection and matching HLA type.

Trimming removed 5 bases from V and 2 bases from J, with 17 bases in between. Germline loops: CDR1 SQVTM, CDR2 ANQGSEA. CDR3 length: 15 amino acids. TCRdb called the reads again in MiXCR, with one record for every CDR3 protein. The sample contains about 530,000 distinct CDR3 sequences, about a quarter of which appear only once. The material sequenced was PBMCs. The chain employs TRBV29-1 and TRBJ2-3, with D possibly matching TRBD2 (6 bases). The receptor was isolated from a human donor in good health (CMV status not recorded). Some clones in this sample may be carry-over from other donors' samples. The CDR3 sequence: CSVRAGTSLTDTQYF. The CDR3 DNA follows: TGCAGCGTTCGGGCCGGGACTTCCCTCACAGATACGCAGTATTTT.